This T cell receptor (beta chain) emerged from a study of human T cells and chemical hapten exposure. This clonotype has more than one count but fewer than ten. Time point of the sample: pre-sensitization, week 0. The treatment here: therapeutic diphenylcyclopropenone sensitization with weekly scalp DPC. Germline CDR1 reads DFQATT; CDR2 reads SNEGSKA (reference sequence). CDR3 length: 17 amino acids. Unmatched junction bases numbered 9, after V lost 0 bases and J lost 3 bases. TCRdb processed the RACE reads anew with MiXCR; each CDR3 protein has one entry. This table has approximately 260,000 distinct CDR3 sequences, almost 8% appearing once.

The receptor was derived from a man younger than 35 with alopecia areata. Some clones in this sample may be carry-over from other donors' samples. The input for sequencing was whole blood, taken in connection with sensitization to the hapten diphenylcyclopropenone (DPC). The genes are TRBV20-1 and TRBJ2-1; TRBD2 agrees at 9 bases. The chain's CDR3 is CSARDDGLAGLYNEQFF. For the CDR3, the DNA is TGCAGTGCTAGAGATGATGGCCTAGCGGGGCTCTACAATGAGCAGTTCTTC.